These T cell receptor beta chains were read from a single sample in a study of cytomegalovirus exposure and HLA in healthy donors. Sequencing used immunoSEQ multiplex PCR; TCRdb keeps in-frame clones, though not all of them. The table records 110,000 to 150,000 clones, about nine tenths of them present only once. Input material: PBMCs. All receptors come from a young man in good health and CMV-seronegative. Both conserved end residues are part of each CDR3. The D gene is left open where the match is weak. Clone size is given for some rows only: seen once, a few or many times, or a class if the clone is expanded.

J gene	V gene	D gene	clone size	CDR3 DNA	CDR3 protein
TRBJ2-1	TRBV27	TRBD2	.	TGTGCCAGCAGGAATAGCGGGGGGGCGAATGAGCAGTTCTTC	CASRNSGGANEQFF
TRBJ2-3	TRBV12-2	.	.	TGTGCAAGTCGCTTAGCACCCCGACAGGGCGCTGCCACAGATACGCAGTATTTT	CASRLAPRQGAATDTQYF
TRBJ2-1	TRBV12-5	TRBD2	.	TGTGCTAGTGGTCCTACGGGACTAGCGGGAGTTGAGCAGTTCTTC	CASGPTGLAGVEQFF
TRBJ1-4	TRBV7-2	.	.	TGTGCCAGCAGCCAGGGACTCCAGAATGAAAAACTGTTTTTT	CASSQGLQNEKLFF
TRBJ2-1	TRBV5-1	.	.	TGCGCCAGCAGCTTGGGGGCTCCGGGGAATGAGCAGTTCTTC	CASSLGAPGNEQFF
TRBJ1-3	TRBV9	TRBD1	.	TGTGCCAGCAGCGTAGGTAACAGACAGGGTGCTGGAAACACCATATATTTT	CASSVGNRQGAGNTIYF
TRBJ2-1	TRBV7-2	.	.	TGTGCCAGCAGCTTAGAACTCTCTGAGCAGTTCTTC	CASSLELSEQFF
TRBJ2-1	TRBV5-4	TRBD2	once	TGTGCCAGCAGGACGGGGGGGCACTATGAGCAGTTCTTC	CASRTGGHYEQFF
TRBJ2-1	TRBV5-5	TRBD2	.	TGTGCCAGCAGCCCAGTGAGCGGGGCCGGCAATGAGCAGTTCTTC	CASSPVSGAGNEQFF
TRBJ2-5	TRBV30	.	.	TGTGCCTGGAGTAGTTTAGAGGGTACCATAAATTCTGCCGGGACCCAGTACTTC	CAWSSLEGTINSAGTQYF
TRBJ1-3	TRBV29-1	TRBD1	.	TGCAGCGGGGCCGGGACAGGGTCTGGAAACACCATATATTTT	CSGAGTGSGNTIYF